Below, 10 T cell receptor beta chains from the same sample are listed, as sequenced in a study of identical twins. TCRdb processed the 5' RACE reads anew with MiXCR; each CDR3 protein has one entry. Among about 690,000 distinct CDR3 sequences listed, around 6.1% were seen once. Sequencing input: naive T cells sorted from blood. The receptors originated from a young man in good health.

The gene calls are TRBV12-3 or TRBV12-4 and TRBJ2-5; D possibly matches TRBD1 or TRBD2 (5 bases each). This CDR3 region has 14 residues. Between the trimmed V and J ends, which lost 7 bases and 1 base, there was a span of 13 bases. As DNA, the CDR3 is TGTGCCAGCACTAACTTCGGGGCCCAAGAGACCCAGTACTTC. Protein: CASTNFGAQETQYF.

This clonotype was detected a few times. The chain couples TRBV3-1 to TRBJ2-5; 8 bases match TRBD2. Germline V gene lookup returns CDR1 LGHDT and CDR2 YNNKEL (reference sequence). The CDR3 has 17 residues. Losses at the gene ends were 3 bases for V and 5 bases for J; bases not matched to a gene: 14. The CDR3 sequence: CASSQPGSGIEAETQYF. As DNA, the CDR3 is TGTGCCAGCAGCCAGCCGGGTAGCGGGATTGAGGCGGAGACCCAGTACTTC.

J is TRBJ2-2 and V is TRBV12-3 or TRBV12-4; perhaps TRBD1 as D (6 bases). The V end was cut by 6 bases, the J end by 9 bases, with 11 bases between. The CDR3 sequence is 12 residues long. The CDR3 sequence is CASSPGGRELFF. CDR3 DNA: TGTGCCAGCAGCCCTGGGGGCAGGGAGCTGTTTTTT.

This clonotype was counted ten times or more. CDR3 DNA sequence: TGCGCCAGCAGCTATTCCGGGACTGAAAGCACAGATACGCAGTATTTT. It specifies CASSYSGTESTDTQYF. The J gene is TRBJ2-3, the V gene TRBV4-3; possibly TRBD2 for D (6 bases). Germline CDR1 is LGHNA and CDR2 is YSLEER. Trimming left V 5 bases short and J 0 bases short, with 15 bases between. The CDR3 covers 16 residues.

V usage is TRBV20-1 and J usage is TRBJ2-6; TRBD1 or TRBD2 may be the D gene (5 bases each). CDR1 DFQATT and CDR2 SNEGSKA come from the germline V gene (reference sequence). The CDR3 covers 15 residues. V lost 1 base to trimming and J lost 0 bases, with 7 bases between them. The CDR3: CSARVGVSGANVLTF. The CDR3 region has the DNA TGCAGTGCTAGAGTGGGGGTCTCTGGGGCCAACGTCCTGACTTTC.

This clonotype was seen more than once but under ten times. The V call is TRBV3-1, the J call TRBJ2-2; D might be TRBD1 (5 bases). Germline V gene data show CDR1 as LGHDT and CDR2 as YNNKEL (reference sequence). The CDR3 contains 15 residues. The V end lost 1 base, the J end lost 5 bases, and 11 bases lay between the germline ends. CDR3 DNA: TGTGCCAGCAGCCAAGGGGGCGCTTGGACCGGGGAGCTGTTTTTT. Translated: CASSQGGAWTGELFF.

In its sample, this clonotype was seen many times. The rearrangement uses TRBV20-1 and TRBJ2-1; TRBD2 aligns across 10 bases. This CDR3 region has 15 residues. With V trimmed by 1 base and J by 0 bases, 0 bases remained unmatched. The V gene's germline CDR1 is DFQATT and CDR2 SNEGSKA (reference sequence). The CDR3 reads CSARVAGGSYNEQFF. In DNA, the CDR3 is TGCAGTGCTAGAGTAGCGGGGGGCTCCTACAATGAGCAGTTCTTC.

This clonotype has at least ten counts. V is TRBV7-2 and J is TRBJ2-7, with D perhaps TRBD2 (5 bases). Germline CDR1 and CDR2: SGHTA and FQGNSA. The CDR3 spans 15 residues. Trimming stripped 1 base from V and 0 bases from J, with 10 bases between. The CDR3 DNA reads as TGTGCCAGCAGCTTAGTTAGCGAGAGCTCCTACGAGCAGTACTTC. Translation gives CASSLVSESSYEQYF.

This chain links TRBV12-3 or TRBV12-4 with TRBJ2-1; perhaps TRBD2 as D (5 bases). The CDR3 consists of 12 residues. V shed 1 base and J shed 15 bases, with 13 bases lying between them. The CDR3 nucleotides read TGTGCCAGCAGTTTAGAGAGGGCCAGTCCGTTCTTC. This gives the protein CASSLERASPFF.

The chain recombines TRBV29-1 with TRBJ1-1; perhaps TRBD1 as D (6 bases). Germline loops: CDR1 SQVTM, CDR2 ANQGSEA. The CDR3 runs 14 residues. Trimming took off 8 bases at V and 3 bases at J, with 19 bases between the two ends. The CDR3: CSSAPTGLDTEAFF. CDR3 bases: TGCAGCTCCGCCCCCACAGGGTTAGACACTGAAGCTTTCTTT.